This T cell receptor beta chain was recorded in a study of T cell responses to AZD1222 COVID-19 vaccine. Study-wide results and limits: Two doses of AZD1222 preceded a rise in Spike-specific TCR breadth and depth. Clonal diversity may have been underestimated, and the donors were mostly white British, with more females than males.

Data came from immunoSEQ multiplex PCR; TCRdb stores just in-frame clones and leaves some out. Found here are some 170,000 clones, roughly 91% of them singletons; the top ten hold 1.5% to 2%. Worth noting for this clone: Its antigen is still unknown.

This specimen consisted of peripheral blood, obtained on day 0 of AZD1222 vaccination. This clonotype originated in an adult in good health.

CDR3 residues: CASSPGQGEAFF. CDR3 DNA sequence: TGTGCCAGCAGTCCCGGGCAGGGTGAAGCTTTCTTT. V and J are TRBV28 and TRBJ1-1, with D perhaps matching TRBD1 (5 bases). Germline V gene data show CDR1 as MDHEN and CDR2 as SYDVKM. The CDR3 covers 12 residues. The V gene lost 5 bases and the J gene lost 7 bases, with 11 bases spanning the gap.